This TCR beta chain was found in a study of PD-1 blockade in classical Hodgkin lymphoma. Findings and caveats of the study: Nothing has yet pinned down what causes the repertoire differences, possibly disease activity or prior therapy.

All the patients suffered relapse after autologous stem cell transplantation, and brentuximab vedotin exposure differed. The V and J ends lost 4 bases and 2 bases, in that order; junction bases with no gene match: 4. CDR1 and CDR2 from the germline V gene are SGHNT and YENEEA. The CDR3 length is 16 residues. Data came from immunoSEQ multiplex PCR; TCRdb stores just in-frame clones and leaves some out. The table lists 98,000 or so clones, roughly 87% of them singletons. About this clone: Its antigen is not known.

The sequence derives from a human donor with classical Hodgkin lymphoma. V gene TRBV11-3 combines with J gene TRBJ2-6; 8 bases map to TRBD2. The sample was peripheral blood mononuclear cells (PBMCs), taken before the second cycle of nivolumab. The CDR3: CASSSRGGTGANVLTF. In nucleotides, the CDR3 is TGTGCCAGCAGCTCCCGGGGGGGGACTGGGGCCAACGTCCTGACTTTC. The full variable domain, in which reference TRBV11-3 and TRBJ2-6 provide the parts outside the CDR3, is EAGVVQSPRYKIIEKKQPVAFWCNPISGHNTLYWYLQNLGQGPELLIRYENEEAVDDSQLPKDRFSAERLKGVDSTLKIQPAELGDSAVYLCASSSRGGTGANVLTFGAGSRLTVL.